This is a list of T cell receptor beta chains from one sample in a study of blood T cell repertoires in COVID-19. Profiled with immunoSEQ multiplex PCR; TCRdb holds only in-frame clones, not every one. The sample lists 97,000 or so clones; 70% to 90% were seen once. The sample comprised peripheral blood. The origin of the receptors is a man aged 50-59 years with active COVID-19. Each CDR3 is given with its conserved first and last residue. The order of the fields is J gene, D gene, clone size, V gene, CDR3 protein, CDR3 DNA. A D gene is named only where the DNA matches it firmly. Size tells how often a clone was seen (once, few, many) or the class of an expanded clone, and some rows leave it out.

j_call: TRBJ2-5; d_call: -; clone_size: -; v_call: TRBV27; cdr3_aa: CATAALGETQYF; cdr3_nt: TGTGCCACAGCGGCATTGGGGGAGACCCAGTACTTC
j_call: TRBJ1-6; d_call: -; clone_size: -; v_call: TRBV7-9; cdr3_aa: CASSPSGGGSTSPLHF; cdr3_nt: TGTGCCAGCAGCCCTTCCGGGGGGGGCTCGACTTCACCCCTCCACTTT
j_call: TRBJ1-5; d_call: TRBD1; clone_size: once; v_call: TRBV19; cdr3_aa: CATGQVQPQHF; cdr3_nt: TGTGCCACCGGACAGGTTCAGCCCCAGCATTTT
j_call: TRBJ1-1; d_call: -; clone_size: -; v_call: TRBV4-1; cdr3_aa: CASSQDWQGSTEAFF; cdr3_nt: TGCGCCAGCAGCCAAGACTGGCAGGGGAGCACTGAAGCTTTCTTT
j_call: TRBJ1-2; d_call: TRBD1; clone_size: -; v_call: TRBV18; cdr3_aa: CASSPDRMDYGYTF; cdr3_nt: TGTGCCAGCTCACCGGACAGGATGGACTATGGCTACACCTTC
j_call: TRBJ1-1; d_call: -; clone_size: -; v_call: TRBV7-8; cdr3_aa: CASSKLTRTDTEAFF; cdr3_nt: TGTGCCAGCAGCAAACTAACTCGGACAGATACTGAAGCTTTCTTT
j_call: TRBJ1-3; d_call: TRBD1; clone_size: once; v_call: TRBV5-1; cdr3_aa: CASRNQGTGSSGNTIYF; cdr3_nt: TGCGCCAGCAGGAACCAAGGGACAGGGTCTTCTGGAAACACCATATATTTT
j_call: TRBJ1-4; d_call: -; clone_size: -; v_call: TRBV27; cdr3_aa: CASSRLLEDEKLFF; cdr3_nt: TGTGCCAGCAGCAGACTCCTGGAAGATGAAAAACTGTTTTTT
j_call: TRBJ2-7; d_call: TRBD2; clone_size: -; v_call: TRBV6-2/TRBV6-3; cdr3_aa: CASSYKAGGPHEQYF; cdr3_nt: TGTGCCAGCAGTTACAAAGCGGGGGGTCCCCACGAGCAGTACTTC
j_call: TRBJ1-2; d_call: -; clone_size: once; v_call: TRBV28; cdr3_aa: CATLDRTNYGYTF; cdr3_nt: TGTGCCACCTTGGACAGAACTAACTATGGCTACACCTTC
j_call: TRBJ1-4; d_call: -; clone_size: -; v_call: TRBV5-4; cdr3_aa: CASSSQRTSSKLFF; cdr3_nt: TGTGCCAGCAGCTCACAACGGACATCGTCAAAACTGTTTTTT
j_call: TRBJ2-4; d_call: -; clone_size: -; v_call: TRBV7-2; cdr3_aa: CASSSFPGLENIQYF; cdr3_nt: TGTGCCAGCAGCTCCTTTCCCGGACTGGAAAACATTCAGTACTTC
j_call: TRBJ2-1; d_call: -; clone_size: -; v_call: TRBV12-3/TRBV12-4; cdr3_aa: CASADRYNEQFF; cdr3_nt: TGTGCCAGCGCCGACAGGTACAATGAGCAGTTCTTC
j_call: TRBJ1-1; d_call: TRBD1; clone_size: once; v_call: TRBV7-7; cdr3_aa: CASSPMTGADTEAFF; cdr3_nt: TGTGCTAGCAGCCCCATGACAGGGGCGGACACTGAAGCTTTCTTT
j_call: TRBJ1-2; d_call: TRBD1; clone_size: -; v_call: TRBV6-2/TRBV6-3; cdr3_aa: CASSSWTGIFGGYTF; cdr3_nt: TGTGCCAGCAGCTCTTGGACAGGGATATTTGGAGGCTACACCTTC
j_call: TRBJ2-4; d_call: -; clone_size: -; v_call: TRBV30; cdr3_aa: CATSGIAKNIQYF; cdr3_nt: TGTGCCACGAGCGGAATAGCCAAAAACATTCAGTACTTC
j_call: TRBJ2-7; d_call: -; clone_size: -; v_call: TRBV7-2; cdr3_aa: CASSSGGPLPEQYF; cdr3_nt: TGTGCCAGCAGCTCCGGGGGGCCCCTACCCGAGCAGTACTTC
j_call: TRBJ2-5; d_call: TRBD2; clone_size: -; v_call: TRBV15; cdr3_aa: CATSRELGGGETQYF; cdr3_nt: TGTGCCACCAGCAGAGAGTTGGGCGGGGGAGAGACCCAGTACTTC
j_call: TRBJ2-2; d_call: TRBD1; clone_size: few; v_call: TRBV19; cdr3_aa: CASSKGQGSGELFF; cdr3_nt: TGTGCCAGTAGTAAAGGACAGGGGTCCGGGGAGCTGTTTTTT
j_call: TRBJ1-1; d_call: -; clone_size: -; v_call: TRBV3-1/TRBV3-2; cdr3_aa: CASSQVQVNTEAFF; cdr3_nt: TGTGCCAGCAGCCAAGTCCAGGTGAACACTGAAGCTTTCTTT